This record concerns one TCR beta chain sequence. Its cognate antigen is unknown. The data originate from a study of shared clonotypes between healthy human individuals. Study-level points and caveats: With several donors compared, 4.5% to 6.5% of naive CD4 clonotypes were shared. Larger richness was generally estimated for naive than memory subsets.

Researchers divided each subset's genomic DNA evenly across several immunoSEQ plates. This table comes from immunoSEQ multiplex PCR, and its TCRdb copy is limited to in-frame clones, with some not included. The repertoire holds about 1 million clones, with about 75% as singletons. This CDR3 comprises 13 residues. Losses at the gene ends were 10 bases for V and 2 bases for J; bases not matched to a gene: 2. Germline lookup yields CDR1 MDHEN and CDR2 SYDVKM. This sequence was found in a young man in good health. Sequenced material: memory CD4+ T cells sorted from blood. As to subset: CD45RA-negative fraction. The rearrangement links TRBV28 to TRBJ2-7, with 13 nucleotides matching TRBD2. Here the CDR3 DNA reads TGTGCCACAGGGACTAGCGGGGCCTACGAGCAGTACTTC. This gives the protein CATGTSGAYEQYF.